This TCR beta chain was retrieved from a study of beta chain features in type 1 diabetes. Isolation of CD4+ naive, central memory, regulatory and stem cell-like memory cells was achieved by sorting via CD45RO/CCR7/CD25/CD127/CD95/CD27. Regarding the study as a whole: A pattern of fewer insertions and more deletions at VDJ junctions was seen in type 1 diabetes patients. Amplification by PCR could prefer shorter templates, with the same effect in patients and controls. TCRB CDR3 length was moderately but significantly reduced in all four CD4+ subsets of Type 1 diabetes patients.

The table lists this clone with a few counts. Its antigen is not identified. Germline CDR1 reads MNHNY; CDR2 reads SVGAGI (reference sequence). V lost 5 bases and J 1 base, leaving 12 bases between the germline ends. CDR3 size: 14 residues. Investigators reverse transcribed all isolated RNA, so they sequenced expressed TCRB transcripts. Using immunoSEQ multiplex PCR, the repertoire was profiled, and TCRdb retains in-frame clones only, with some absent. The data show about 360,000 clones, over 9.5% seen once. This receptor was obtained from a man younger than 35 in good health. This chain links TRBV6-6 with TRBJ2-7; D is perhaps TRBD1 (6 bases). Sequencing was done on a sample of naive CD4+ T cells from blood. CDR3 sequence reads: CASSTRDKSYEQYF. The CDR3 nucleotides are TGTGCCAGCAGTACAAGGGACAAATCCTACGAGCAGTACTTC.